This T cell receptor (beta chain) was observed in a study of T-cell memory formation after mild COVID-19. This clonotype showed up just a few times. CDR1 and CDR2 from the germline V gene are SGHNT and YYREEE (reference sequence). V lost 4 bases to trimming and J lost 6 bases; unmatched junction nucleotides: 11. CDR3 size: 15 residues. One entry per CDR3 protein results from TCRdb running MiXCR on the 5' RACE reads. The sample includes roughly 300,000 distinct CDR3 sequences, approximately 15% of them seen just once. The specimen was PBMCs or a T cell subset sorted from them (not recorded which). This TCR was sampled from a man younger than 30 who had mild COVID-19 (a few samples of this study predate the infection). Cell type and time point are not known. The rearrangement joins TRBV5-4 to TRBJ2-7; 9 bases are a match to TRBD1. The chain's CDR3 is CASSPTPGQGGEQYF. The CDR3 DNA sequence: TGTGCCAGCAGCCCCACACCGGGACAGGGAGGCGAGCAGTACTTC.